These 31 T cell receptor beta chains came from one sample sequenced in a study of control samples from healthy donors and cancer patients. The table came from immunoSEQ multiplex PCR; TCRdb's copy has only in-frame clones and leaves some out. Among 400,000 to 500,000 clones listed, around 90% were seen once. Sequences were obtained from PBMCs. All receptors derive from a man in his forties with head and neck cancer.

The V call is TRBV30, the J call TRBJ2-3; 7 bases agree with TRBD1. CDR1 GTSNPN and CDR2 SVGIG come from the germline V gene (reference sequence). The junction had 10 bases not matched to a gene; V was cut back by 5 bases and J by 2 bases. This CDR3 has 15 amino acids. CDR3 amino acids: CAWDGTAGFTDTQYF. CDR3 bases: TGTGCCTGGGACGGGACAGCAGGATTCACAGATACGCAGTATTTT.

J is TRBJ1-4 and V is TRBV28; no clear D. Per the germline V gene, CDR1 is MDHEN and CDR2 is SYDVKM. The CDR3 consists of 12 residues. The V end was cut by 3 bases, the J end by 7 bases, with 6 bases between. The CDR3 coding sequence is TGTGCCAGCAGTTTTTCGCGTGAAAAACTGTTTTTT. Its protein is CASSFSREKLFF.

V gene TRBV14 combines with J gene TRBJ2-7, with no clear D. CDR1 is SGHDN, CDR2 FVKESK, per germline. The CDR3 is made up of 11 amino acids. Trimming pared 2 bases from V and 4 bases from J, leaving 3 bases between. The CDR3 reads CASSQRYEQYF. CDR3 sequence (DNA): TGTGCCAGCAGCCAAAGGTACGAGCAGTACTTC.

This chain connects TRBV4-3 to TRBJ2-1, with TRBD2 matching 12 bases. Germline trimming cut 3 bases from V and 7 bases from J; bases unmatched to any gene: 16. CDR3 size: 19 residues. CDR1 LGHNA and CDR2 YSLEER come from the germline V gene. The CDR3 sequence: CASSQGLWASGGAGNEQFF. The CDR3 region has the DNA TGCGCCAGCAGCCAGGGTCTCTGGGCTAGCGGGGGGGCCGGGAATGAGCAGTTCTTC.

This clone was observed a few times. CDR3 residues: CASSLSGTGTDSPLHF. Written as DNA, the CDR3 is TGTGCCAGCAGTTTATCAGGGACCGGGACGGATTCACCCCTCCACTTT. This chain uses TRBV28 with TRBJ1-6; weak D call: TRBD1 (5 bases). The V gene lost 1 base and the J gene lost 8 bases, with 15 bases spanning the gap. Germline-derived CDR1 and CDR2 are MDHEN and SYDVKM. This CDR3 region has 16 residues.

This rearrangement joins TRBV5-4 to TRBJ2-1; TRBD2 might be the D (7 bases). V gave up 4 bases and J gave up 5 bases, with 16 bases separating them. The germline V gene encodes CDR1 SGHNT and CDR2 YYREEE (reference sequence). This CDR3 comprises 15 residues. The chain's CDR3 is CASSLPGGPNNEQFF. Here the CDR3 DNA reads TGTGCCAGCAGCCTCCCCGGGGGGCCGAACAATGAGCAGTTCTTC.

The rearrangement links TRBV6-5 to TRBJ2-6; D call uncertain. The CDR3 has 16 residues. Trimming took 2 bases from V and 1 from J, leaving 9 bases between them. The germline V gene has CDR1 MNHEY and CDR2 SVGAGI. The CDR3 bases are TGTGCCAGCAGTTACGATCAAGTTTCTGGGGCCAACGTCCTGACTTTC. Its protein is CASSYDQVSGANVLTF.

The CDR3 DNA reads as TGTGCCAGCAGTCCAGCGGGAAGCTCTGGAAACACCATATATTTT. As protein: CASSPAGSSGNTIYF. The rearrangement joins TRBV27 to TRBJ1-3; D uncertain. The V gene's germline CDR1 is MNHEY and CDR2 SMNVEV (reference sequence). V shed 5 bases and J shed 0 bases, with 11 bases lying between them. This CDR3 is built from 15 residues.

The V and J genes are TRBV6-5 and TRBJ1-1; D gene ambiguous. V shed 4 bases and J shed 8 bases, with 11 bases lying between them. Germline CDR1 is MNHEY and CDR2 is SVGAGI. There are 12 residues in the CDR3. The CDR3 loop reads CASSSQTVEAFF. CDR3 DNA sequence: TGTGCCAGCAGTTCCCAGACGGTCGAAGCTTTCTTT.

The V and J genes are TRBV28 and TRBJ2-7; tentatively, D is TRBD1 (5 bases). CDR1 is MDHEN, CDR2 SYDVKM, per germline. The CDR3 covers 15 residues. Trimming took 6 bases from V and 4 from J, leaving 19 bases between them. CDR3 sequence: CASSLDSRLGYEQYF. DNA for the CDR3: TGTGCCAGCAGCTTAGACAGTCGACTGGGGTACGAGCAGTACTTC.

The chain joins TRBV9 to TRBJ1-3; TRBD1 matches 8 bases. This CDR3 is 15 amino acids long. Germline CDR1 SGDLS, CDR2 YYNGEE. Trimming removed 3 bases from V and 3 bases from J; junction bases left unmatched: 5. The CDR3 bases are TGTGCCAGCAGCGCCCGGACAGGGCGTGGAAACACCATATATTTT. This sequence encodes CASSARTGRGNTIYF.

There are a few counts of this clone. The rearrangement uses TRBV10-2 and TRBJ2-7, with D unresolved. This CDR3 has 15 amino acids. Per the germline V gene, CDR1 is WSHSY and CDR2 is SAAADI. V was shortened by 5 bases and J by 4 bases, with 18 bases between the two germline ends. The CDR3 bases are TGCGCCAGCAGTAGAGAGGCGGCTTTCATTTACGAGCAGTACTTC. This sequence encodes CASSREAAFIYEQYF.

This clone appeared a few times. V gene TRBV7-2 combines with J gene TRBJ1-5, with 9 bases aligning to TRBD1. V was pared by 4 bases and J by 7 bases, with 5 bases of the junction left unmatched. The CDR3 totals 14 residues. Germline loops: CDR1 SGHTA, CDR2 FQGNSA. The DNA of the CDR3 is TGTGCCAGCAGCTACGGACAGGGGCGGCAGCCCCAGCATTTT. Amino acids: CASSYGQGRQPQHF.

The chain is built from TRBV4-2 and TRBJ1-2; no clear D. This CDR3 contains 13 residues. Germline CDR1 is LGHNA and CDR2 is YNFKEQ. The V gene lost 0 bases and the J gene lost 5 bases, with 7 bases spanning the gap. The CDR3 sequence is CASSQESEYGYTF. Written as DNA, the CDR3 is TGTGCCAGCAGCCAAGAATCTGAATATGGCTACACCTTC.

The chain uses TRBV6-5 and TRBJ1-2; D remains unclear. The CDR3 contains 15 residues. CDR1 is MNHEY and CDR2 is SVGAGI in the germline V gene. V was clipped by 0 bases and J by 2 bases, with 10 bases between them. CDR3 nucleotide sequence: TGTGCCAGCAGTTACTCTAGTCTCATGAACTATGGCTACACCTTC. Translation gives CASSYSSLMNYGYTF.

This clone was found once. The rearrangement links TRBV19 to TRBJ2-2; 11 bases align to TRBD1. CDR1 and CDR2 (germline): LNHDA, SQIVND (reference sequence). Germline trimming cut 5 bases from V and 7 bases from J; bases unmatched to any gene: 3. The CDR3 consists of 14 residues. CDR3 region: CASSGTGGSGELFF. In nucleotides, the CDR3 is TGTGCCAGTAGTGGGACAGGGGGTAGCGGGGAGCTGTTTTTT. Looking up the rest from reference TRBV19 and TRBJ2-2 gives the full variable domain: DGGITQSPKYLFRKEGQNVTLSCEQNLNHDAMYWYRQDPGQGLRLIYYSQIVNDFQKGDIAEGYSVSREKKESFPLTVTSAQKNPTAFYLCASSGTGGSGELFFGEGSRLTVL.

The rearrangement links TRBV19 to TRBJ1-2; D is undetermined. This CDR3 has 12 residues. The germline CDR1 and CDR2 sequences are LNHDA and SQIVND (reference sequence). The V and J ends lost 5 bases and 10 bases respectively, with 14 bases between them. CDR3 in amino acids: CASSPNQASYTF. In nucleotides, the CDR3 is TGTGCCAGTAGTCCAAACCAGGCATCCTACACCTTC.

The CDR3 nucleotides are TGTGCCAGCAGCTTTCAAGCCGGCCCCAACACCGGGGAGCTGTTTTTT. Translation: CASSFQAGPNTGELFF. This chain joins TRBV7-3 and TRBJ2-2; no reliable D call. Germline V lookup: CDR1 SGHTA, CDR2 FQGTGA. Trimming removed 3 bases at V and 2 bases at J, with 13 bases between. The CDR3 sequence is 16 residues long.

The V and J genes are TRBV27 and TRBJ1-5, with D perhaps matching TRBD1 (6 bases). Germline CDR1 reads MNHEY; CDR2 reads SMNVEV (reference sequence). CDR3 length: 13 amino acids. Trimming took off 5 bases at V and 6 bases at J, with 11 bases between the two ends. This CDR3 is CASSDGGAQPQHF. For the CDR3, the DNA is TGTGCCAGCAGTGATGGGGGGGCTCAGCCCCAGCATTTT.

Here the CDR3 reads CAWSVLGQIGVRYNSPLHF. CDR3 coding DNA: TGTGCCTGGAGTGTTCTCGGGCAGATAGGGGTCCGCTATAATTCACCCCTCCACTTT. The chain is built from TRBV30 and TRBJ1-6; a weak D match, TRBD1 (5 bases). The CDR3 is 19 residues long. Trimming took off 0 bases at V and 3 bases at J, with 21 bases between the two ends. Per the germline V gene, CDR1 is GTSNPN and CDR2 is SVGIG (reference sequence).

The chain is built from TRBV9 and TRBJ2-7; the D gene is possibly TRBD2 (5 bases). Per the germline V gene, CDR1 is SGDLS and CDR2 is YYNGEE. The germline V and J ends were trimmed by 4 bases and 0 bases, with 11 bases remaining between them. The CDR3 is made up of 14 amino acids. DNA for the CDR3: TGTGCCAGCAGCCGGGATCTGAGCTCCTACGAGCAGTACTTC. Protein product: CASSRDLSSYEQYF.

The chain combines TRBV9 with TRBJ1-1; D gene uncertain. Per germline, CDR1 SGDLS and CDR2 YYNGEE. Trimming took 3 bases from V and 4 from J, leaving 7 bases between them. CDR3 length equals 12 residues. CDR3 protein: CASSGMTTEAFF. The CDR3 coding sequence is TGTGCCAGCAGCGGCATGACCACTGAAGCTTTCTTT.

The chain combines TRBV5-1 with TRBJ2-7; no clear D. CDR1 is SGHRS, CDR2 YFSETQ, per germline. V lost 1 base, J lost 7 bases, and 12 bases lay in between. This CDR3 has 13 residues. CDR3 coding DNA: TGCGCCAGCAGCTTGTTGTTAGTCGGGGAGCAGTACTTC. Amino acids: CASSLLLVGEQYF.

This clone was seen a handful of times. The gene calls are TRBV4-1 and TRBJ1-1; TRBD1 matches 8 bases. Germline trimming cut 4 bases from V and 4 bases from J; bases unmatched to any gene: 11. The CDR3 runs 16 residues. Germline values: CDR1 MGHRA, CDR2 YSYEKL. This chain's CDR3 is CASSPTGAGRTTEAFF. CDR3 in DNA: TGCGCCAGCAGCCCGACAGGGGCTGGGAGAACCACTGAAGCTTTCTTT.

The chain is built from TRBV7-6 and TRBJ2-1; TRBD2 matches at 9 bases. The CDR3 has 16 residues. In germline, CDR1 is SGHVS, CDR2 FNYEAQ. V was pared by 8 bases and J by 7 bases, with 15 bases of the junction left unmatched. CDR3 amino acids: CASSFAGGPLGNEQFF. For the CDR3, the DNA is TGTGCCAGCTCCTTTGCGGGGGGGCCTCTGGGAAATGAGCAGTTCTTC.

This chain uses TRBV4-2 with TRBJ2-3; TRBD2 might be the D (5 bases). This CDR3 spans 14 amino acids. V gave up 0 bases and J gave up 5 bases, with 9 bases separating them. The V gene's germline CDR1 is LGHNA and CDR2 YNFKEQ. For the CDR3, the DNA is TGTGCCAGCAGCCAAGAGAGGGTTGGAGATACGCAGTATTTT. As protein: CASSQERVGDTQYF.

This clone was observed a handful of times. In nucleotides, the CDR3 is TGTGCCAGTAGTATGGGACGGGCCCAGAACACTGAAGCTTTCTTT. This sequence encodes CASSMGRAQNTEAFF. The J gene is TRBJ1-1, the V gene TRBV19; weak D call: TRBD1 (5 bases). Germline V gene lookup returns CDR1 LNHDA and CDR2 SQIVND (reference sequence). This CDR3 region has 15 residues. V was cut by 3 bases and J by 1 base, with 12 bases left in between.

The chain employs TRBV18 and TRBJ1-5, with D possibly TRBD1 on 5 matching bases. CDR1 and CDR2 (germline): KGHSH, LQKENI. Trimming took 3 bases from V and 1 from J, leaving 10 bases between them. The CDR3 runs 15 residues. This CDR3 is CASSPPGPSNQPQHF. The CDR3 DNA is TGTGCCAGCTCACCCCCGGGACCCAGCAATCAGCCCCAGCATTTT.

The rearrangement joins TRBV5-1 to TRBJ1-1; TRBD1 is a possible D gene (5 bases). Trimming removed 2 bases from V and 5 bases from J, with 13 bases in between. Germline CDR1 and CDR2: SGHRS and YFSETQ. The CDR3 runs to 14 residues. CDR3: CASSFKGDRTEAFF. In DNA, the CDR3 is TGCGCCAGCAGCTTTAAAGGGGATAGGACTGAAGCTTTCTTT.

Here the CDR3 DNA reads TGTGCCAGCAGACCCACAGCGGGGGGGTACACCGGGGAGCTGTTTTTT. Its protein is CASRPTAGGYTGELFF. This sequence joins TRBV5-4 and TRBJ2-2, with 10 bases fitting TRBD2. The V gene's germline CDR1 is SGHNT and CDR2 YYREEE (reference sequence). This CDR3 region has 16 residues. Losses at the gene ends were 5 bases for V and 3 bases for J; bases not matched to a gene: 7.

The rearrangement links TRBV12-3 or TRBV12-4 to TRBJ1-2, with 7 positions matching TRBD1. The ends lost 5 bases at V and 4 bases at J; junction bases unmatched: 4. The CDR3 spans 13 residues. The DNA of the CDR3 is TGTGCCAGCAGTCTTGGGACAGTCTATGGCTACACCTTC. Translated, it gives CASSLGTVYGYTF.